This TCR beta chain was sequenced for a study of blood T cell repertoires in COVID-19. Study at large: Material from acute and convalescent COVID-19 was sourced from the United States, Italy and Spain. The analysed material was cDNA or gDNA that came from T cells, B-cell-depleted T cells, or PBMCs.

Under the authors' procedure: Quantification of nucleated cells was approximated via reference gene primer amplification. Produced via immunoSEQ multiplex PCR; TCRdb's table is partial and in-frame only. From that table come the V and J calls and clone size; the DNA was used to work out D and trimming. The sample holds roughly 150,000 clones, 78% seen once. Germline V gene sequence: CDR1 SGHDT, CDR2 YYEEEE. The CDR3 length is 16 residues. After removal of 4 bases from V and 5 bases from J, the junction contained 11 bases not matched to a gene. The source is a woman at least 80 years old with acute or convalescent COVID-19. The chain combines TRBV5-6 with TRBJ2-5; TRBD2 agrees at 10 bases. The sequenced sample was peripheral blood. The CDR3 DNA reads as TGTGCCAGCAGCCCCTTCTCTAGCGGGAGCGGGGAGACCCAGTACTTC. It yields the protein CASSPFSSGSGETQYF.